Listed below are T cell receptor beta chains from one sample, sequenced in a study of cytotoxic CD8 clonotypes in ibrutinib-treated CLL. Using immunoSEQ multiplex PCR, the repertoire was profiled, and TCRdb retains in-frame clones only, with some absent. Of roughly 200,000 clones listed, roughly three quarters are singletons. This specimen consisted of PBMCs, obtained after 12 months of ibrutinib treatment. All receptors derive from a human donor with chronic lymphocytic leukemia. CDR3s include the opening cysteine and the closing phenylalanine or tryptophan. Fields, in order: D gene, CDR3 length, clone size, V gene, J gene, CDR3 DNA, CDR3 protein. D genes are given only for firm matches. Only some rows state a clone size, as once, few, many or a class for expanded clones.

TRBD1	17	.	TRBV9	TRBJ1-2	TGTGCCAGCAGCGTACCCGCCCGGGACAGGGAGTGGGATGGCTACACCTTC	CASSVPARDREWDGYTF
.	16	.	TRBV30	TRBJ1-5	TGTGCCTGGAGTGTTAGGGGGATTCGGAGCAATCAGCCCCAGCATTTT	CAWSVRGIRSNQPQHF
.	11	once	TRBV20-1	TRBJ1-4	TGCAGTGCTAGTAGGGGTGAAAAACTGTTTTTT	CSASRGEKLFF
.	14	.	TRBV30	TRBJ1-3	TGTGCCTCCCAGCGAGGGCTCTCTGGAAACACCATATATTTT	CASQRGLSGNTIYF
.	14	few	TRBV5-4	TRBJ1-3	TGTGCCAGCAGTGTAAGGGGGAACGGAAACACCATATATTTT	CASSVRGNGNTIYF
TRBD2	14	.	TRBV4-3	TRBJ2-1	TGCGCCAGCAGCCACGGACTAGCGGGAGAGTTGCAGTTCTTC	CASSHGLAGELQFF
.	20	.	TRBV30	TRBJ1-3	TGTGCCTGGAGTGTACACGGGGGGGCGTTTTCCCCCCTCTCTGGAAACACCATATATTTT	CAWSVHGGAFSPLSGNTIYF
TRBD2	14	.	TRBV7-8	TRBJ2-5	TGTGCCAGCAGCTCCAGCGGGGGCGGAGAGACCCAGTACTTC	CASSSSGGGETQYF
.	17	few	TRBV21-1	TRBJ2-5	TGTGCCAGCAGCAAAGAGATGCGCGGGAGGTCGGGGGAGACCCAGTACTTC	CASSKEMRGRSGETQYF
.	15	.	TRBV5-1	TRBJ2-5	TGCGCCAGCAGCTCGTTGCAGGGTACTCAAGAGACCCAGTACTTC	CASSSLQGTQETQYF
.	14	.	TRBV7-6	TRBJ1-4	TGTGCCAGCAGCTTAGGCAGGGTTAATGAAAAACTGTTTTTT	CASSLGRVNEKLFF
.	14	.	TRBV6-5	TRBJ1-5	TGTGCCGGCAGGTCCGGCCAGGGCAATCAGCCCCAGCATTTT	CAGRSGQGNQPQHF
TRBD1	14	.	TRBV19	TRBJ1-2	TGTGCCAGTAGTCTACCAGGGGGCGCCTTTGGCTACACCTTC	CASSLPGGAFGYTF
.	13	.	TRBV4-1	TRBJ1-2	TGCGCCAGCAGCCAGGGCTTGGACTATGGCTACACCTTC	CASSQGLDYGYTF
.	14	.	TRBV28	TRBJ1-2	TGTGCCAGCAGGGCGACAGGAGTCTCCTATGGCTACACCTTC	CASRATGVSYGYTF
.	12	few	TRBV28	TRBJ1-5	TGTGCCAGCAGTTTCGGAAATCAGCCCCAGCATTTT	CASSFGNQPQHF
.	11	.	TRBV5-6	TRBJ1-1	TGTGCCAGCAGCTTGGGCACTGAAGCTTTCTTT	CASSLGTEAFF
.	16	few	TRBV7-6	TRBJ1-1	TGTGCCAGCAGCCCCCGCGGTTGGGGATCGAACACTGAAGCTTTCTTT	CASSPRGWGSNTEAFF
.	15	.	TRBV15	TRBJ1-5	TGTGCCACCAGCAGAGGGTCAGGGGAAGGTCAGCCCCAGCATTTT	CATSRGSGEGQPQHF
.	16	.	TRBV4-2	TRBJ1-5	TGTGCCAGCAGCCAAGGTCCGGGGACGCGGAATCAGCCCCAGCATTTT	CASSQGPGTRNQPQHF
.	14	.	TRBV29-1	TRBJ1-1	TGCAGCGTTGAGGGTTTTACTTTCGCCACTGAAGCTTTCTTT	CSVEGFTFATEAFF
.	14	.	TRBV7-2	TRBJ1-2	TGTGCCAGCAGCTTAGAGGCGGCGAAAGGAAGCTACACCTTC	CASSLEAAKGSYTF
.	12	few	TRBV7-8	TRBJ1-1	TGTGCCAGCAGCTTAGTCCAGACTGAAGCTTTCTTT	CASSLVQTEAFF
.	12	.	TRBV29-1	TRBJ1-1	TGCAGCGTTGACCGGGGTAATACTGAAGCTTTCTTT	CSVDRGNTEAFF
.	11	.	TRBV20-1	TRBJ1-1	TGCAGTGCTAGAGAGCAGGGCAAGGCTTTCTTT	CSAREQGKAFF
.	11	.	TRBV22-1	TRBJ1-1	TGTCCTGGGAGCTGGGACCTAGGAGCTTTCTTT	CPGSWDLGAFF
.	14	.	TRBV2	TRBJ1-5	TGTGCCAGCAGTGAATGGAAGGTTCCCCAGCCCCAGCATTTT	CASSEWKVPQPQHF
.	11	.	TRBV2	TRBJ2-7	TGTGCCAGCAGTGAAGCGCAGGGGCAGTACTTC	CASSEAQGQYF
.	11	.	TRBV7-8	TRBJ1-2	TGTGCCAGCAGCTTAGGAGGGGGCTACACCTTC	CASSLGGGYTF
TRBD1	13	once	TRBV6-4	TRBJ1-2	TGTGCCAGCAGTCTCCAGGGGGCAGGCGGCTACACCTTC	CASSLQGAGGYTF
.	14	.	TRBV7-6	TRBJ2-3	TGTGCCAGCAGCTTAGACACTTACTCAGATACGCAGTATTTT	CASSLDTYSDTQYF
TRBD1	13	.	TRBV11-2	TRBJ1-1	TGTGCCAGCAGCGGGACAGTGAACACTGAAGCTTTCTTT	CASSGTVNTEAFF
.	12	few	TRBV6-5	TRBJ1-3	TGTGCCAGCAGTAAAGGAGGAAACACCATATATTTT	CASSKGGNTIYF
TRBD1	14	.	TRBV4-1	TRBJ2-1	TGCGCCAGCAGCTCCCCGACAGGGATCAATGAGCAGTTCTTC	CASSSPTGINEQFF
.	12	once	TRBV7-9	TRBJ2-7	TGTGCCAGCAGCTTGCTCGAGGGGGAGCAGTACTTC	CASSLLEGEQYF
.	14	few	TRBV6-1	TRBJ1-5	TGTGCCATAGGACGGGGTATAGGCAATCAGCCCCAGCATTTT	CAIGRGIGNQPQHF
.	16	few	TRBV2	TRBJ2-7	TGTGCCAGCAGTGAAGCGTCGTCAGGGGTTTGGTACGAGCAGTACTTC	CASSEASSGVWYEQYF
TRBD1	13	few	TRBV28	TRBJ1-2	TGTGCCACCCCCGGACAGGGAAACTATGGCTACACCTTC	CATPGQGNYGYTF
.	12	.	TRBV6-5	TRBJ2-7	TGTGCCAGCAGGACTACAGACTACGAGCAGTACTTC	CASRTTDYEQYF
TRBD2	14	.	TRBV6-5	TRBJ2-3	TGTGCCAGCAGTCGAGCGGGGACCACAGATACGCAGTATTTT	CASSRAGTTDTQYF
TRBD1	15	.	TRBV6-5	TRBJ1-2	TGTGCCAGCAGTACCCCCTCACAGGGGGCAAGCGGCTACACCTTC	CASSTPSQGASGYTF
TRBD2	13	.	TRBV29-1	TRBJ2-1	TGCAGCGTTGACGGTAGCGGGAGGAATGAGCAGTTCTTC	CSVDGSGRNEQFF
.	12	once	TRBV18	TRBJ2-7	TGTGCCAGCTCACCACCCTCGCGCGAGCAGTACTTC	CASSPPSREQYF
.	13	.	TRBV2	TRBJ1-4	TGTGCCAGCCTCCGGGGCTATAATGAAAAACTGTTTTTT	CASLRGYNEKLFF
.	16	few	TRBV19	TRBJ2-5	TGTGCCAGTAGTATCGGGGTTAGAGCGGAGGGGGAGACCCAGTACTTC	CASSIGVRAEGETQYF
.	12	.	TRBV15	TRBJ2-1	TGTGCCACCAGGGGCCCCTACAATGAGCAGTTCTTC	CATRGPYNEQFF
.	16	.	TRBV27	TRBJ1-5	TGTGCCAGTCCCTTAACAGGGTTAGTTAGCAATCAGCCCCAGCATTTT	CASPLTGLVSNQPQHF
.	16	.	TRBV9	TRBJ1-1	TGTGCCAGCAGCCTTAGACAGCTCCCGACGGGCACTGAAGCTTTCTTT	CASSLRQLPTGTEAFF
.	13	.	TRBV30	TRBJ1-5	TGTGCCTGGAGTGCCAGGCTGGATCAGCCCCAGCATTTT	CAWSARLDQPQHF
TRBD1	13	.	TRBV6-1	TRBJ1-5	TGTGCCAGCCGGACAGGTTCAAGTCAGCCCCAGCATTTT	CASRTGSSQPQHF
.	11	.	TRBV6-6	TRBJ2-2	TGTGCCTCAGCCGGGGCCGGGGAGCTGTTTTTT	CASAGAGELFF
.	17	.	TRBV5-8	TRBJ2-6	TGTGCCAGCAGTTCGCCGGTAGGGGCTGCGGGGGCCAACGTCCTGACTTTC	CASSSPVGAAGANVLTF
.	14	.	TRBV4-3	TRBJ2-2	TGCGCCAGCAGTCCCCTCGCGAACACCGGGGAGCTGTTTTTT	CASSPLANTGELFF
.	12	.	TRBV7-2	TRBJ1-2	TGTGCCAGCAGCTTGAACGCCTATGGCTACACCTTC	CASSLNAYGYTF
.	16	.	TRBV18	TRBJ2-4	TGTGCCAGCTCACCACAGGGATCAGGGGCCAAAAACATTCAGTACTTC	CASSPQGSGAKNIQYF